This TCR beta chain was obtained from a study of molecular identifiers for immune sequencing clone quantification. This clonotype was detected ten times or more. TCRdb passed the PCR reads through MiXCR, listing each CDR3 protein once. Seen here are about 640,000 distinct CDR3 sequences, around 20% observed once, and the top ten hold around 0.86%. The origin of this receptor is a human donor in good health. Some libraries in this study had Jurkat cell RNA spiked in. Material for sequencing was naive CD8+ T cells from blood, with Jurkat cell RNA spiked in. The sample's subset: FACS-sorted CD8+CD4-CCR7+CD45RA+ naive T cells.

The CDR3, as DNA: TGTGCCAGCAGCTTAGGGACAGGGGGCGGCGGCATTCAGTACTTC. This translates into CASSLGTGGGGIQYF. This sequence joins TRBV7-9 and TRBJ2-4; TRBD1 aligns across 11 bases. Germline V CDR1 and CDR2: SEHNR, FQNEAQ (reference sequence). The CDR3 runs to 15 residues. The ends lost 1 base at V and 9 bases at J; junction bases unmatched: 5.